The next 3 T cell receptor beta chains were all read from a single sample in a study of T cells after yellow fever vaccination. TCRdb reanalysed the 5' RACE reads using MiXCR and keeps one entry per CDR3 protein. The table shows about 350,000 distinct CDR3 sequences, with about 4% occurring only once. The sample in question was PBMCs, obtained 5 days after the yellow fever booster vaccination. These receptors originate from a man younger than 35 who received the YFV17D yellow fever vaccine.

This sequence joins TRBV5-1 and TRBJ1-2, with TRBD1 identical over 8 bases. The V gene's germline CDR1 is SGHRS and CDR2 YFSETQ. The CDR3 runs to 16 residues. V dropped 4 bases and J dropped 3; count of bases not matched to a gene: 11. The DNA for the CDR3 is TGCGCCAGCAGCCTTCGGACAGGGAAGGGAGACTATGGCTACACCTTC. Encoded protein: CASSLRTGKGDYGYTF.

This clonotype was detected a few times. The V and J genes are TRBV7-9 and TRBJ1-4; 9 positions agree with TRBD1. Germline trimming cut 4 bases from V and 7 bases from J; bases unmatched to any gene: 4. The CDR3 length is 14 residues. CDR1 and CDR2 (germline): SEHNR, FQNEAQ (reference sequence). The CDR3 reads CASSSGQGSEKLFF. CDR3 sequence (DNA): TGTGCCAGCAGCTCGGGACAGGGAAGTGAAAAACTGTTTTTT.

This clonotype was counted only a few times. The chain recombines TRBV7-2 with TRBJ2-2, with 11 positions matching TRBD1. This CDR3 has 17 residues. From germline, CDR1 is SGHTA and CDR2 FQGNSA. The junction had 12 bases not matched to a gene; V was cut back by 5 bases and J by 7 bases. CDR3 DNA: TGTGCCAGCAGCCCACAGATGAGGACAGGGGGCGTCGGGGAGCTGTTTTTT. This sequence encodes CASSPQMRTGGVGELFF.